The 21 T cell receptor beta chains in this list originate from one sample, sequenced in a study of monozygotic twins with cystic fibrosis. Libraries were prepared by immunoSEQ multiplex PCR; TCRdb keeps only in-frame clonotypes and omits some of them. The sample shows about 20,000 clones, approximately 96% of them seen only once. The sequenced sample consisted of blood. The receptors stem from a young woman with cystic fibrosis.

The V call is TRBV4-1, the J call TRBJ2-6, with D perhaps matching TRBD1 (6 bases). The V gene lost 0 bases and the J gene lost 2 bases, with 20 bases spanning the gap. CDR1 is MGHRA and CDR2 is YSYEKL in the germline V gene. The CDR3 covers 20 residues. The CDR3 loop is CASSQEGHSGTRPGANVLTF. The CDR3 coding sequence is TGCGCCAGCAGCCAAGAGGGACATTCGGGTACTCGTCCTGGGGCCAACGTCCTGACTTTC.

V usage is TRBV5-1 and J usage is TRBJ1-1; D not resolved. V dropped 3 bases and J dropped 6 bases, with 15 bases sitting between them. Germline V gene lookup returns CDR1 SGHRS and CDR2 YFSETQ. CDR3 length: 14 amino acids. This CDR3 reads CASSSVSGPAEAFF. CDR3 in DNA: TGCGCCAGCAGCTCGGTCAGCGGCCCAGCTGAAGCTTTCTTT. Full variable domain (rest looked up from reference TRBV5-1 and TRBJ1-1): KAGVTQTPRYLIKTRGQQVTLSCSPISGHRSVSWYQQTPGQGLQFLFEYFSETQRNKGNFPGRFSGRQFSNSRSEMNVSTLELGDSALYLCASSSVSGPAEAFFGQGTRLTVV.

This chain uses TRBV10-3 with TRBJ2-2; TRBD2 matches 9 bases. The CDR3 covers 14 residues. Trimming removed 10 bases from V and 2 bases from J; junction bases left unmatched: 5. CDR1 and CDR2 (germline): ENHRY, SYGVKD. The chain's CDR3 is CATRLADNTGELFF. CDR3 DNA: TGTGCCACTCGACTAGCGGACAACACCGGGGAGCTGTTTTTT.

The CDR3 loop is CASSQLAGGLTDTQYF. DNA of the CDR3: TGCGCCAGCAGCCAACTAGCGGGGGGGCTAACAGATACGCAGTATTTT. The chain recombines TRBV5-1 with TRBJ2-3; 13 nucleotides align to TRBD2. This CDR3 has 16 amino acids. CDR1 SGHRS and CDR2 YFSETQ come from the germline V gene. The V segment lost 4 bases and the J segment 3 bases; nucleotides outside the gene matches: 5.

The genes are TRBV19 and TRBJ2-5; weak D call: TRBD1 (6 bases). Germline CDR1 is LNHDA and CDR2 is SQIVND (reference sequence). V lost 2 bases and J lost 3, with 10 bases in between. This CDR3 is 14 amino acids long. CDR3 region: CASSITGRKETQYF. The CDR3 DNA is TGTGCCAGTAGTATAACAGGGAGAAAAGAGACCCAGTACTTC.

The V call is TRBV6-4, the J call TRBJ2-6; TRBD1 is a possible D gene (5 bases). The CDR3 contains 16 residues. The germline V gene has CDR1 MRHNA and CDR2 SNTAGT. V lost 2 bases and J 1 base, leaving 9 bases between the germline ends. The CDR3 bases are TGTGCCAGCAGTGACAAACCAGGGTCTGGGGCCAACGTCCTGACTTTC. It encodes CASSDKPGSGANVLTF.

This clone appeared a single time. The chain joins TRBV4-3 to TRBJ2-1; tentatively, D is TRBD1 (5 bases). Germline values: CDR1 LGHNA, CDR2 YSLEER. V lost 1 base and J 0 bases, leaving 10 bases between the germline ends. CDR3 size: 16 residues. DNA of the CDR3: TGCGCCAGCAGCCAAGGCCTAAGGGGCTCCTACAATGAGCAGTTCTTC. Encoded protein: CASSQGLRGSYNEQFF.

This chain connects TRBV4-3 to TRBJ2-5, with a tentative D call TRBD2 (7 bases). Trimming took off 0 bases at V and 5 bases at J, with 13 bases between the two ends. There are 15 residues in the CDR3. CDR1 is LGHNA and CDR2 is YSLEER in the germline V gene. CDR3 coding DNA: TGCGCCAGCAGCCAAGATCTAGGGGGGGAGGAGACCCAGTACTTC. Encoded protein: CASSQDLGGEETQYF.

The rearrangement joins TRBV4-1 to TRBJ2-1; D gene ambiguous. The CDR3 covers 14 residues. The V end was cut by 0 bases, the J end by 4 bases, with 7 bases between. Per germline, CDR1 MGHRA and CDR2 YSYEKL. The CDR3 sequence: CASSQDTGYNEQFF. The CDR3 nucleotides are TGCGCCAGCAGCCAAGATACCGGGTACAATGAGCAGTTCTTC.

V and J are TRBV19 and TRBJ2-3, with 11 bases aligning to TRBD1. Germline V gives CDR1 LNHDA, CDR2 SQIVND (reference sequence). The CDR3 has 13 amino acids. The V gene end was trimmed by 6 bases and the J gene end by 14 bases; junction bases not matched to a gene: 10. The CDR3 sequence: CASRSPGQGGLYF. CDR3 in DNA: TGTGCCAGTAGGAGCCCGGGACAGGGGGGTCTGTATTTT.

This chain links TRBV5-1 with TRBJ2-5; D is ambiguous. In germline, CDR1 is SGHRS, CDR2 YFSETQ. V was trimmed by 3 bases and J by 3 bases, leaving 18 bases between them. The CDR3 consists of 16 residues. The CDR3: CASSWNEGFAKETQYF. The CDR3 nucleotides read TGCGCCAGCAGCTGGAACGAAGGATTCGCGAAAGAGACCCAGTACTTC. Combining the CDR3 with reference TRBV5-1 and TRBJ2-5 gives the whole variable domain KAGVTQTPRYLIKTRGQQVTLSCSPISGHRSVSWYQQTPGQGLQFLFEYFSETQRNKGNFPGRFSGRQFSNSRSEMNVSTLELGDSALYLCASSWNEGFAKETQYFGPGTRLLVL.

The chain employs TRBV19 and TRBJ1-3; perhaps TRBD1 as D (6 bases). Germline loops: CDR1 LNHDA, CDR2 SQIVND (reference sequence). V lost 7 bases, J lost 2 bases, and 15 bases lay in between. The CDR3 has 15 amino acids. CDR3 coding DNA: TGTGCCAGTAACCGGAACCACAGGGCTGGAAACACCATATATTTT. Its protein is CASNRNHRAGNTIYF.

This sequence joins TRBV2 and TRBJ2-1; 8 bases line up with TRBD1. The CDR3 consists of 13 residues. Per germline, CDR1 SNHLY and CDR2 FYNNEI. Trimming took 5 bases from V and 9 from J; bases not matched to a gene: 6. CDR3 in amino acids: CASSWQTGGEQFF. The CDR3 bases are TGTGCCAGCAGTTGGCAAACAGGGGGTGAGCAGTTCTTC.

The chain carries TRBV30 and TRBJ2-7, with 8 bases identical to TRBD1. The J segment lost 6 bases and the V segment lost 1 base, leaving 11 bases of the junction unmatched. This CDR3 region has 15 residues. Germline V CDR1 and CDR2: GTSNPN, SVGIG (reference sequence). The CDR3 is CAWSGGDRKFGEQYF. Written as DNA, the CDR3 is TGTGCCTGGAGTGGGGGGGACAGGAAGTTCGGCGAGCAGTACTTC.

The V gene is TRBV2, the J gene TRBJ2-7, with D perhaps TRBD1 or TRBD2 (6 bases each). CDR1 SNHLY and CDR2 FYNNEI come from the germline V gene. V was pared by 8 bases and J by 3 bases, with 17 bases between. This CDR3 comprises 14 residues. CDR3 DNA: TGTGCCAGCGAGAGGGGGAGGTTCGTCTACGAGCAGTACTTC. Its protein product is CASERGRFVYEQYF.

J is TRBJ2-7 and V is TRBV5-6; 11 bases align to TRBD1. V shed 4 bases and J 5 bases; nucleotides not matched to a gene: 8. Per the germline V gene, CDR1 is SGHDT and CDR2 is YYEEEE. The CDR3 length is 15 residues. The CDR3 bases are TGTGCCAGCAGCATAGGACAGGGGGCCATCCACGAGCAGTACTTC. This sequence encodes CASSIGQGAIHEQYF.

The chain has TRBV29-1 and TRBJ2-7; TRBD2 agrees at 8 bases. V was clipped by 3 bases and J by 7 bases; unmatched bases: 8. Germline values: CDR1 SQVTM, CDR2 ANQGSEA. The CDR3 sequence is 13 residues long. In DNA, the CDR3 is TGCAGCGTTGACACGGGGGGGTCGGAGGAGCAGTACTTC. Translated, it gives CSVDTGGSEEQYF.

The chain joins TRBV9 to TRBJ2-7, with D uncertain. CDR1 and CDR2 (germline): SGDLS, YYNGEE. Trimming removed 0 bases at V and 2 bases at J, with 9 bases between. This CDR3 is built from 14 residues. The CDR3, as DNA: TGTGCCAGCAGCGTAGACGTGGCCCCCTACGAGCAGTACTTC. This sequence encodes CASSVDVAPYEQYF.

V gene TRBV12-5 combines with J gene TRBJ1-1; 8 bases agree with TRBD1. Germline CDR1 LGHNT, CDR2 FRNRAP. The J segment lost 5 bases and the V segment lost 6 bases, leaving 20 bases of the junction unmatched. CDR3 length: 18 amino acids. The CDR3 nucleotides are TGTGCTAGTGGACCTACGCAGGGGGCCCGGGCGGGGAAGACTGAAGCTTTCTTT. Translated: CASGPTQGARAGKTEAFF. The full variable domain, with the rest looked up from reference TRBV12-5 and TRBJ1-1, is DARVTQTPRHKVTEMGQEVTMRCQPILGHNTVFWYRQTMMQGLELLAYFRNRAPLDDSGMPKDRFSAEMPDATLATLKIQPSEPRDSAVYFCASGPTQGARAGKTEAFFGQGTRLTVV.

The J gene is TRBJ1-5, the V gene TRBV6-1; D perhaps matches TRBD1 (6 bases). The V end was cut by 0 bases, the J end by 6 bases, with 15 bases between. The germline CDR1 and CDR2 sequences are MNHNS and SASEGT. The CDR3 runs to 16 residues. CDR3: CASSEAAGVGSQPQHF. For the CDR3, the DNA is TGTGCCAGCAGTGAAGCGGCAGGGGTCGGGAGTCAGCCCCAGCATTTT.

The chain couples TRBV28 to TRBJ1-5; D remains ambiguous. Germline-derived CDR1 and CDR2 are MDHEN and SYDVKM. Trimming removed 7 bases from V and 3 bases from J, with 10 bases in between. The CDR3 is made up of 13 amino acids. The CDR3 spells CASTGFLNQPQHF. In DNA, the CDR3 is TGTGCCAGCACAGGCTTTCTCAATCAGCCCCAGCATTTT. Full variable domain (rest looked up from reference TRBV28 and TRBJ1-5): DVKVTQSSRYLVKRTGEKVFLECVQDMDHENMFWYRQDPGLGLRLIYFSYDVKMKEKGDIPEGYSVSREKKERFSLILESASTNQTSMYLCASTGFLNQPQHFGDGTRLSIL.